These 12 T cell receptor beta chains were sequenced from one sample in a study of T cell changes during pregnancy in multiple sclerosis. Here immunoSEQ multiplex PCR was the method, and the copy in TCRdb shows in-frame clones only, minus some. The sample yields about 120,000 clones, about 93% seen once. This material consisted of peripheral blood, taken before pregnancy. The receptors were gathered from a female donor with multiple sclerosis, enrolled in a pregnancy study.

CDR3 nucleotides: TGTGCCAGCAGTGAAATGGGAGTAGGGGGCGAGACCCAGTACTTC. As protein: CASSEMGVGGETQYF. V and J are TRBV25-1 and TRBJ2-5; 7 bases align to TRBD1. The CDR3 covers 15 residues. Trimming cost V 2 bases and J 5 bases; bases outside gene matches: 8. From germline, CDR1 is MGHDK and CDR2 SYGVNS.

V is TRBV4-1 and J is TRBJ2-3, with TRBD2 identical over 9 bases. The CDR3 sequence is 16 residues long. The V and J ends lost 0 bases and 6 bases, in that order; junction bases with no gene match: 7. Germline loops: CDR1 MGHRA, CDR2 YSYEKL. The CDR3 DNA is TGCGCCAGCAGCCAAGAAGGACTAGCGAGGTTGGATACGCAGTATTTT. Protein product: CASSQEGLARLDTQYF.

This chain joins TRBV30 and TRBJ1-3; D perhaps matches TRBD1 (5 bases). The CDR3 is made up of 12 amino acids. V lost 4 bases, J lost 3 bases, and 7 bases lay in between. The V gene's germline CDR1 is GTSNPN and CDR2 SVGIG (reference sequence). CDR3 sequence reads: CAWTRVGNTIYF. Written as DNA, the CDR3 is TGTGCCTGGACCAGGGTTGGAAACACCATATATTTT. Based on the CDR3 plus reference TRBV30 and TRBJ1-3, the full variable domain is SQTIHQWPATLVQPVGSPLSLECTVEGTSNPNLYWYRQAAGRGLQLLFYSVGIGQISSEVPQNLSASRPQDRQFILSSKKLLLSDSGFYLCAWTRVGNTIYFGEGSWLTVV.

The chain uses TRBV9 and TRBJ1-4; 9 positions agree with TRBD1. The germline V gene encodes CDR1 SGDLS and CDR2 YYNGEE. The CDR3 totals 15 residues. Unmatched junction bases numbered 4, after V lost 0 bases and J lost 7 bases. DNA for the CDR3: TGTGCCAGCAGCGTAGGGGGACAGGGAGGTGAAAAACTGTTTTTT. Translated, it gives CASSVGGQGGEKLFF.

The chain is built from TRBV7-6 and TRBJ2-1; 9 positions agree with TRBD2. V was pared by 5 bases and J by 9 bases, with 8 bases of the junction left unmatched. The CDR3 totals 14 residues. Germline-derived CDR1 and CDR2 are SGHVS and FNYEAQ. The CDR3 region is CASSPGTSFGEQFF. DNA of the CDR3: TGTGCCAGCAGCCCCGGGACTAGCTTCGGTGAGCAGTTCTTC.

CDR3: CASSQEPGLAGNNEQFF. CDR3 sequence (DNA): TGCGCCAGCAGCCAAGAGCCCGGACTAGCGGGTAACAATGAGCAGTTCTTC. This rearrangement joins TRBV4-1 to TRBJ2-1; 11 bases map to TRBD2. This CDR3 has 17 amino acids. J lost 5 bases, V lost 0 bases, and 6 bases had no gene match. CDR1 MGHRA and CDR2 YSYEKL come from the germline V gene.

The rearrangement joins TRBV6-1 to TRBJ1-2; D perhaps matches TRBD1 (5 bases). The germline V gene has CDR1 MNHNS and CDR2 SASEGT. The CDR3 loop spans 14 amino acids. V lost 1 base and J 7 bases, leaving 13 bases between the germline ends. Here the CDR3 reads CASSEVVGRGGYTF. The CDR3 DNA sequence: TGTGCCAGCAGTGAAGTTGTGGGGCGCGGTGGCTACACCTTC.

This clone was detected only once. The chain uses TRBV5-8 and TRBJ1-6, with D possibly TRBD1 on 5 matching bases. Trimming shortened V by 3 bases and J by 0 bases, and 7 bases separated the two germline ends. CDR1 SGHTS and CDR2 YDEGEE come from the germline V gene. The CDR3 is 15 residues long. In DNA form, the CDR3 reads TGTGCCAGCAGCTCGCAGGGCTCCTATAATTCACCCCTCCACTTT. It specifies CASSSQGSYNSPLHF.

The V and J genes are TRBV19 and TRBJ2-5; D not resolved. The germline gives CDR1 LNHDA, CDR2 SQIVND (reference sequence). The CDR3 consists of 16 residues. The germline V and J ends were trimmed by 1 base and 0 bases, with 12 bases remaining between them. The DNA for the CDR3 is TGTGCCAGTAGTATAGGAGACTCAACCTACCAAGAGACCCAGTACTTC. Translated: CASSIGDSTYQETQYF.

This rearrangement joins TRBV2 to TRBJ2-5; 8 bases fit TRBD1. The length of the CDR3 is 14 residues. Germline CDR1 and CDR2: SNHLY and FYNNEI. Trimming took 9 bases from V and 5 from J; bases not matched to a gene: 11. In DNA form, the CDR3 reads TGTGCCAGGGGTTCTTGGACAGGGCGCGAGACCCAGTACTTC. Translation: CARGSWTGRETQYF. The variable domain in full, completed from reference TRBV2 and TRBJ2-5, reads EPEVTQTPSHQVTQMGQEVILRCVPISNHLYFYWYRQILGQKVEFLVSFYNNEISEKSEIFDDQFSVERPDGSNFTLKIRSTKLEDSAMYFCARGSWTGRETQYFGPGTRLLVL.

The chain has TRBV7-2 and TRBJ2-5; D possibly corresponds to TRBD1 (5 bases). Germline-derived CDR1 and CDR2 are SGHTA and FQGNSA. CDR3 length: 14 residues. V lost 6 bases, J lost 5 bases, and 16 bases lay in between. The CDR3 bases are TGTGCCAGCAGTTTCCAGGGTTCGGGCGAGACCCAGTACTTC. This gives the protein CASSFQGSGETQYF.

The V and J genes are TRBV11-3 and TRBJ2-1; TRBD2 matches 9 bases. The J segment lost 7 bases and the V segment lost 5 bases, leaving 9 bases of the junction unmatched. Per the germline V gene, CDR1 is SGHNT and CDR2 is YENEEA. This CDR3 contains 15 residues. CDR3 amino acids: CASSGGGGALNEQFF. CDR3 bases: TGTGCCAGCAGCGGCGGCGGGGGGGCGTTAAATGAGCAGTTCTTC.